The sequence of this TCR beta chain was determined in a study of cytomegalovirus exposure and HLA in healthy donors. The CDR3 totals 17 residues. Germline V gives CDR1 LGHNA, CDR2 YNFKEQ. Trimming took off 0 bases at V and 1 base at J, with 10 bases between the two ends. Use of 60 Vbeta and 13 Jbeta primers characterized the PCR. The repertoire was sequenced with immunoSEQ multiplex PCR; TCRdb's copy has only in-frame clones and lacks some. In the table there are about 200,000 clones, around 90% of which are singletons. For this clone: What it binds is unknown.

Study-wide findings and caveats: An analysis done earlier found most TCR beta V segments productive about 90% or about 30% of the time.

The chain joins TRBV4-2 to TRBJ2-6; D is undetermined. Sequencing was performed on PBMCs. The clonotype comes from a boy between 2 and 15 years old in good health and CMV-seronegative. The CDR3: CASSQEGSTSGANVLTF. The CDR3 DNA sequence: TGTGCCAGCAGCCAAGAGGGCAGTACATCTGGGGCCAACGTCCTGACTTTC.